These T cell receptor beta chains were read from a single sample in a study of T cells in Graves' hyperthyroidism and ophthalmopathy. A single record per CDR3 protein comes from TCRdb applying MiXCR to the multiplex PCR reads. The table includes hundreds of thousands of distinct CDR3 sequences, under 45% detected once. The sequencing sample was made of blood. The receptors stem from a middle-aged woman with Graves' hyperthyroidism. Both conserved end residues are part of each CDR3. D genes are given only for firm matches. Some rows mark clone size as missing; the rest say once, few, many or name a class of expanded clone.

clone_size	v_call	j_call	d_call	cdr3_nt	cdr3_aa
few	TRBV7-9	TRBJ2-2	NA	TGTGCCAGCAGCCAAGTTTCGGGGGGCGTCGGGGAGCTGTTTTTT	CASSQVSGGVGELFF
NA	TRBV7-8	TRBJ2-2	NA	TGTGCCAGCAGCTTGCGGAAAGAGCGGGAGCTGTTTTTT	CASSLRKERELFF
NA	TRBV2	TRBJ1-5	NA	TGTGCCAGCAGTTACGCACTGGCAATTGGGAATCAGCCCCAGCATTTT	CASSYALAIGNQPQHF
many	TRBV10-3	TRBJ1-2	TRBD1	TGTGCGGGGGGAGACAGGGCGGACTATGGCTACACCTTC	CAGGDRADYGYTF
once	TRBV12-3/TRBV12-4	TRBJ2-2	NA	TGTGCCAGCAGTATAGGGTTTGCGAACACCGGGGAGCTGTTTTTT	CASSIGFANTGELFF
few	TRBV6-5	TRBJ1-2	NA	TGTGCCAGCAGTTACTTAGGGGAGGGGAATGGCTACACCTTC	CASSYLGEGNGYTF
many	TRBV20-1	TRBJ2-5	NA	TGCAGTGCTAGAGATGTCGGGACTCCGACCCAGTACTTC	CSARDVGTPTQYF
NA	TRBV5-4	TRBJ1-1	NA	TGTGCCAGCAGCTTTGGACTCCCCGGGGAGGCTTTCTTT	CASSFGLPGEAFF
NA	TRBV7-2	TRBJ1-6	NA	TGTGCCGGGGACTCGAGGGCTTGCATGGTTAATTCACCCCTCCACTTT	CAGDSRACMVNSPLHF
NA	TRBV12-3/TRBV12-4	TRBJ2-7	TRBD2	TGTGCCAGCAGTCTACCCACCATACTAGCGGGGACCTCCTACGAGCAGTACTTC	CASSLPTILAGTSYEQYF
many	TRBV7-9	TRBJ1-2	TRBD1	TGTGCCAGCAGCCCAAGACAGGGTGACTATGGCTACACCTTC	CASSPRQGDYGYTF
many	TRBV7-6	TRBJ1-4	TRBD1	TGTGCCAGCAGCTTAGATGGACAGGGGGGCGAAAAACTGTTTTTT	CASSLDGQGGEKLFF
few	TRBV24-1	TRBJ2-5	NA	TGTGCCACCAGTGATTCCCAGCCAGAGACCCAGTACTTC	CATSDSQPETQYF
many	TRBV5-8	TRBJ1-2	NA	TGTGCCAGCAGCTTGGCAGGGCCTAAGGACCCTAACTATGGCTACACCTTC	CASSLAGPKDPNYGYTF
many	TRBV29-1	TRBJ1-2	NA	TGCAGCGTACGAGACAGCCTGAACTATGGCTACACCTTC	CSVRDSLNYGYTF
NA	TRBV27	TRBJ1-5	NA	TGTGCCAGCAGTTCCACAACAGGGACCAATCAGCCCCAGCATTTT	CASSSTTGTNQPQHF